A single T cell receptor beta chain is shown here with its context. The data stem from a study of blood T cell repertoires in COVID-19. The germline gives CDR1 MNHEY, CDR2 SVGAGI. V dropped 3 bases and J dropped 4 bases, with 9 bases sitting between them. The CDR3 consists of 13 residues. Recruited during active infection, patients (from Seattle) were subsequently followed longitudinally. The assay was immunoSEQ multiplex PCR, and TCRdb's table has in-frame clones only and misses some. The sample includes over 150,000 clones, about four fifths of them seen just once. This chain connects TRBV6-5 to TRBJ1-2; weak D call: TRBD1 (5 bases). The receptor was isolated from a woman of 80 years or more with COVID-19, enrolled during active disease. The sample comprised peripheral blood. CDR3 sequence reads: CASSYRTTYGYTF. The CDR3 DNA reads as TGTGCCAGCAGTTATAGGACAACCTATGGCTACACCTTC.